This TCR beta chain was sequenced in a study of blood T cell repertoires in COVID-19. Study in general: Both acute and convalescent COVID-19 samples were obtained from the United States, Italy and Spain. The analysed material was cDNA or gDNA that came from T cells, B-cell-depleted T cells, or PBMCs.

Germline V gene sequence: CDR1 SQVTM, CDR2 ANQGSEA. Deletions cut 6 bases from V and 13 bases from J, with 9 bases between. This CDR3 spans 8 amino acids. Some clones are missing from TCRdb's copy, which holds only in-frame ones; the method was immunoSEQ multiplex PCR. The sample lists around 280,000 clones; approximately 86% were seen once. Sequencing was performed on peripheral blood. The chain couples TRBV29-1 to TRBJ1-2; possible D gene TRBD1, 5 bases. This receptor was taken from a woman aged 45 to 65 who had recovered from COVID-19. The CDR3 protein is CSVPDSTF. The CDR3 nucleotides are TGCAGCGTCCCCGACAGCACCTTC. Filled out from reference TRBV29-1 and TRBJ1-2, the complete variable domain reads SAVISQKPSRDICQRGTSLTIQCQVDSQVTMMFWYRQQPGQSLTLIATANQGSEATYESGFVIDKFPISRPNLTFSTLTVSNMSPEDSSIYLCSVPDSTFGSGTRLTVV.